This T cell receptor (beta chain) is drawn from a study of T cells in tuberculosis. The repertoire was sequenced with immunoSEQ multiplex PCR; TCRdb's copy has only in-frame clones and lacks some. The table lists 20,000 to 25,000 clones, around nine tenths of them singletons. A single count supports this clone. The sample taken for sequencing was PBMCs. This receptor was identified in a donor aged 10-35 years with latent tuberculosis or without tuberculosis infection. Some clones in this sample may be carry-over from other donors' samples.

The CDR3 region is CASSPVYRRPYEQYF. For the CDR3, the DNA is TGCGCCAGCAGCCCGGTTTATAGGCGGCCATACGAGCAGTACTTC. This chain connects TRBV5-1 to TRBJ2-7; the D is unclear. The CDR3 has 15 amino acids. V shed 4 bases and J shed 4 bases, with 18 bases lying between them. Looked up from germline, CDR1 is SGHRS and CDR2 is YFSETQ.